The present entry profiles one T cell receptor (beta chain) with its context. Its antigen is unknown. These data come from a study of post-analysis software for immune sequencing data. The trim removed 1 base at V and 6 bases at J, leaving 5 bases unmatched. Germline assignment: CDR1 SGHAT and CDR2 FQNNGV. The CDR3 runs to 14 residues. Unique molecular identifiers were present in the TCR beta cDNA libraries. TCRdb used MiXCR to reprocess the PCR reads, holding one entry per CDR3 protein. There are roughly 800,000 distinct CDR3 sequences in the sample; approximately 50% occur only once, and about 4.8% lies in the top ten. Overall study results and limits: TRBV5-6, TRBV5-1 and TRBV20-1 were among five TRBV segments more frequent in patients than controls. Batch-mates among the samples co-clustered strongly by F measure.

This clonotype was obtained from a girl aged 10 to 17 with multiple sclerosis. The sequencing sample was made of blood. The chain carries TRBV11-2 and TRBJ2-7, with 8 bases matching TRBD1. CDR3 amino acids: CASSLVRDRGEQYF. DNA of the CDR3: TGTGCCAGCAGCTTAGTACGTGACAGGGGCGAGCAGTACTTC.